Shown below are 26 T cell receptor beta chains from a single sample sequenced in a study of blood T cells in healthy people across ages. Together with a sample-barcoded 5' primer, a J-beta primer mix was included in a second PCR lasting roughly 6 to 12 cycles. In TCRdb, the 5' RACE reads were re-called with MiXCR into one record per CDR3 protein. The sample carries about 1.4 million distinct CDR3 sequences, 59% recorded once. Sequencing input: blood. The receptors here all came from a man between 18 and 29 years old in good health.

As regards this clonotype: Its ends do not fully match the called genes, so a read error is possible. The genes are TRBV4-1 and TRBJ2-7; 9 bases line up with TRBD1. Germline V gene data show CDR1 as MGHRA and CDR2 as YSYEKL. The CDR3 contains 16 residues. The CDR3 region has the DNA TGCGCCGGCAGCCAAGATCTGGGACAGGGATCCTACGAGCAGTACTTC. This codes for CAGSQDLGQGSYEQYF.

This clonotype was recorded once. The chain uses TRBV29-1 and TRBJ1-2; D is possibly TRBD1 (6 bases). The CDR3 is 14 amino acids. V lost 6 bases to trimming and J lost 6 bases, with 20 bases between them. Germline CDR1 SQVTM, CDR2 ANQGSEA. CDR3 region: CSVRGGTGYNGYTF. The DNA of the CDR3 is TGCAGCGTAAGAGGAGGTACAGGGTACAATGGCTACACCTTC.

The chain joins TRBV4-1 to TRBJ1-5, with D possibly matching TRBD1 (6 bases). The CDR3 sequence is 19 residues long. V was trimmed by 0 bases and J by 4 bases, leaving 22 bases between them. The germline V gene encodes CDR1 MGHRA and CDR2 YSYEKL. The CDR3 DNA reads as TGCGCCAGCAGCCAAGATATCTCGCGTATGGACAGAACAAATCAGCCCCAGCATTTT. Protein sequence: CASSQDISRMDRTNQPQHF.

The chain recombines TRBV18 with TRBJ2-2, with D hard to call. From germline, CDR1 is KGHSH and CDR2 LQKENI. This CDR3 spans 15 amino acids. With 2 bases removed from V and 4 bases from J, the gap between germline ends came to 11 bases. The CDR3 loop reads CASSPNPARTGELFF. DNA of the CDR3: TGTGCCAGCTCACCAAACCCAGCGCGCACCGGGGAGCTGTTTTTT.

The V and J genes are TRBV6-2 or TRBV6-3 and TRBJ2-1, with TRBD1 as a possible D gene (6 bases). The germline V gene has CDR1 MNHEY and CDR2 SVGEGT. The CDR3 has 14 amino acids. Trimming shortened V by 7 bases and J by 3 bases, and 13 bases separated the two germline ends. CDR3 residues: CASTLGAIYNEQFF. CDR3 in DNA: TGTGCCAGCACCCTGGGGGCTATCTACAATGAGCAGTTCTTC.

The chain combines TRBV7-8 with TRBJ2-4, with 7 bases matching TRBD1. The J call may be mistaken, given a closer DNA end match to TRBJ2-7. This CDR3 is built from 15 residues. Germline lookup yields CDR1 SGHVS and CDR2 FQNEAQ. The CDR3 here is CASSLRGRAIHEQYF. The CDR3 DNA is TGTGCCAGCAGCCTCAGGGGGAGAGCCATCCACGAGCAGTACTTC.

The chain has TRBV9 and TRBJ1-2; D is unclear. The CDR3 spans 12 residues. Trimming removed 0 bases at V and 7 bases at J, with 7 bases between. Germline V gene data show CDR1 as SGDLS and CDR2 as YYNGEE. DNA for the CDR3: TGTGCCAGCAGCGTAGATTGGATTGGCTACACCTTC. Protein sequence: CASSVDWIGYTF.

The chain couples TRBV12-3 or TRBV12-4 to TRBJ2-1; D may be TRBD1 or TRBD2 (5 bases each). The V end was cut by 7 bases, the J end by 5 bases, with 18 bases between. CDR3 length equals 15 residues. The CDR3 loop reads CASTRDPGVNNEQFF. The CDR3 DNA is TGTGCCAGCACCAGGGACCCCGGGGTTAACAATGAGCAGTTCTTC.

In its sample, this clonotype was seen a few times. The CDR3 reads CASSPRKGETQYF. As DNA, the CDR3 is TGTGCCAGCAGCCCACGAAAGGGGGAGACCCAGTACTTC. This chain joins TRBV12-3 or TRBV12-4 and TRBJ2-7; D may be TRBD1 (5 bases). TRBJ2-5 matches the DNA end more closely, so the J call is doubtful. The CDR3 spans 13 residues.

The V gene is TRBV25-1, the J gene TRBJ1-2; the D is unclear. CDR3 length equals 14 residues. Germline lookup yields CDR1 MGHDK and CDR2 SYGVNS. V gave up 5 bases and J gave up 4 bases, with 14 bases separating them. Written as DNA, the CDR3 is TGTGCCAGCAGTCCCTCGGACCGCCCCTATGGCTACACCTTC. This sequence encodes CASSPSDRPYGYTF.

The chain is built from TRBV29-1 and TRBJ1-2, with D perhaps TRBD1 (6 bases). The CDR3 loop spans 14 amino acids. V shed 8 bases and J shed 8 bases, with 24 bases lying between them. Germline CDR1 and CDR2: SQVTM and ANQGSEA. The CDR3 loop is CSPWGRSGTLGYTF. The CDR3 DNA follows: TGCAGCCCATGGGGTCGCTCCGGGACATTAGGCTACACCTTC.

This clonotype came up once. The chain recombines TRBV20-1 with TRBJ1-2; TRBD1 matches 10 bases. Trimming cost V 6 bases and J 8 bases; bases outside gene matches: 6. The length of the CDR3 is 12 residues. Germline-derived CDR1 and CDR2 are DFQATT and SNEGSKA (reference sequence). As DNA, the CDR3 is TGCAGTGCAAAGACAGGGGGCTGGGGCTACACCTTC. Residues: CSAKTGGWGYTF.

The chain carries TRBV4-1 and TRBJ2-7, with D maybe TRBD1 (6 bases). With the DNA end fitting TRBJ2-5 better, the J assignment may be wrong. Germline assignment: CDR1 MGHRA and CDR2 YSYEKL. CDR3 length: 15 amino acids. As DNA, the CDR3 is TGCGCCAGCAGCCAAGACCAGCAGGGGCTCGAGACCCAGTACTTC. Its translation is CASSQDQQGLETQYF.

The J gene is TRBJ1-1, the V gene TRBV7-9; D remains unclear. Looked up from germline, CDR1 is SEHNR and CDR2 is FQNEAQ (reference sequence). V gave up 8 bases and J gave up 2 bases, with 12 bases separating them. The length of the CDR3 is 13 residues. The CDR3 is CASGRIYNTEAFF. CDR3 in DNA: TGTGCCAGCGGCAGGATTTACAACACTGAAGCTTTCTTT.

V is TRBV6-1 and J is TRBJ2-2; a possible D gene is TRBD1 (6 bases). The CDR3 extends over 15 amino acids. Germline lookup yields CDR1 MNHNS and CDR2 SASEGT. Trimming removed 6 bases from V and 0 bases from J, with 11 bases in between. DNA for the CDR3: TGTGCCAGCAGATTGGGACACCCGAACACCGGGGAGCTGTTTTTT. As protein: CASRLGHPNTGELFF.

The CDR3 loop is CASSQWGRGADTQYF. In nucleotides, the CDR3 is TGTGCCAGCAGCCAATGGGGGAGGGGTGCAGATACGCAGTATTTT. The chain combines TRBV14 with TRBJ2-3; 7 bases align to TRBD2. V was clipped by 2 bases and J by 4 bases; unmatched bases: 6. The germline gives CDR1 SGHDN, CDR2 FVKESK. This CDR3 has 15 residues.

V and J are TRBV29-1 and TRBJ1-2, with D perhaps matching TRBD1 (5 bases). Trimming left V 2 bases short and J 3 bases short, with 22 bases between. The germline V gene has CDR1 SQVTM and CDR2 ANQGSEA. This CDR3 has 17 residues. This CDR3 is CSVETRPGTLRDYGYTF. DNA for the CDR3: TGCAGCGTTGAAACGCGGCCAGGGACTTTGAGGGACTATGGCTACACCTTC.

CDR3 residues: CASSQKRAGSPTDTQYF. In nucleotides, the CDR3 is TGTGCCAGCAGCCAAAAGCGGGCGGGTTCCCCCACAGATACGCAGTATTTT. This chain uses TRBV7-6 with TRBJ2-3, with D perhaps matching TRBD2 (6 bases). The V and J ends lost 5 bases and 2 bases respectively, with 20 bases between them. The CDR3 loop spans 17 amino acids. CDR1 and CDR2 (germline): SGHVS, FNYEAQ.

This clonotype has just one count. This chain links TRBV10-2 with TRBJ2-4; tentative D call: TRBD1 (6 bases). The J call may be in error: the DNA end matches TRBJ2-5 better. Germline V gene lookup returns CDR1 WSHSY and CDR2 SAAADI. The CDR3 is made up of 14 amino acids. CDR3 in DNA: TGCGCCAGCGGCCTATACAGGGAGAGAGAGACCCAGTACTTC. Its protein is CASGLYRERETQYF.

The chain has TRBV29-1 and TRBJ1-2; D not resolved. V was shortened by 0 bases and J by 5 bases, with 16 bases between the two germline ends. The CDR3 runs 15 residues. Germline V lookup: CDR1 SQVTM, CDR2 ANQGSEA. The CDR3 is CSVEDRKAGFYGYTF. CDR3 coding DNA: TGCAGCGTTGAAGATCGGAAGGCGGGGTTTTATGGCTACACCTTC.

The chain uses TRBV5-1 and TRBJ2-3, with D possibly being TRBD1 (6 bases). Trimming left V 2 bases short and J 2 bases short, with 18 bases between. This CDR3 spans 17 amino acids. CDR1 is SGHRS, CDR2 YFSETQ, per germline. Here the CDR3 DNA reads TGCGCCAGCAGCTTTGTATTTCGGGACAAGTACACAGATACGCAGTATTTT. It codes for CASSFVFRDKYTDTQYF.

The chain uses TRBV21-1 and TRBJ1-2. TRBV21-1 counts as a pseudogene. The CDR3 covers 16 residues. The CDR3 protein is CASSKEARMRPYGYTF. DNA for the CDR3: TGTGCCAGCAGCAAAGAGGCAAGAATGAGACCCTATGGCTACACCTTC.

The chain carries TRBV6-5 and TRBJ2-1, with 7 bases aligning to TRBD1. Germline assignment: CDR1 MNHEY and CDR2 SVGAGI. This CDR3 has 16 amino acids. The junction had 7 bases not matched to a gene; V was cut back by 0 bases and J by 5 bases. The CDR3 here is CASSYSTGTANNEQFF. CDR3 nucleotide sequence: TGTGCCAGCAGTTACTCGACCGGGACAGCTAACAATGAGCAGTTCTTC.

The CDR3 loop reads CASSQVVGQTQYEQYF. The CDR3, as DNA: TGTGCCAGCAGCCAAGTAGTTGGACAAACCCAATACGAGCAGTACTTC. This chain uses TRBV3-1 with TRBJ2-5; TRBD1 might be the D (5 bases). The J call may be in error: the DNA end matches TRBJ2-7 better. CDR1 is LGHDT, CDR2 YNNKEL, per germline (reference sequence). The CDR3 length is 16 residues.

This clonotype was found once. The V and J genes are TRBV15 and TRBJ1-2, with 7 bases matching TRBD1. Germline V gene lookup returns CDR1 LNHNV and CDR2 YYDKDF (reference sequence). Germline trimming cut 2 bases from V and 0 bases from J; bases unmatched to any gene: 6. The CDR3 contains 16 residues. The CDR3 DNA sequence: TGTGCCACCAGCAGACCGACAGGGACTTCTAACTATGGCTACACCTTC. It codes for CATSRPTGTSNYGYTF.

The chain combines TRBV6-2 or TRBV6-3 with TRBJ2-5; weak D call: TRBD2 (6 bases). The V end lost 6 bases, the J end lost 7 bases, and 12 bases lay between the germline ends. CDR3 size: 12 residues. From germline, CDR1 is MNHEY and CDR2 SVGEGT. The CDR3 region is CASSFSEGTQYF. CDR3 coding DNA: TGTGCCAGCAGCTTCTCGGAGGGGACCCAGTACTTC.